These 15 T cell receptor beta chains were sequenced from one sample in a study of blood T cell repertoires in COVID-19. Measured with immunoSEQ multiplex PCR; TCRdb has only the in-frame clones, and not every one. The sample carries approximately 480,000 clones, roughly nine tenths recorded once. Sequencing was performed on peripheral blood. These receptors all stem from a man in his late teens or twenties with COVID-19, enrolled during active disease.

This clone was detected once. The CDR3 is CASSQDFARVEQFF. The CDR3 DNA is TGCGCCAGCAGCCAAGATTTCGCCCGGGTCGAGCAGTTCTTC. The rearrangement links TRBV4-1 to TRBJ2-1, with D hard to call. The germline V gene has CDR1 MGHRA and CDR2 YSYEKL. Trimming took off 0 bases at V and 10 bases at J, with 13 bases between the two ends. This CDR3 spans 14 amino acids.

V and J are TRBV27 and TRBJ2-1, with 9 positions matching TRBD2. The length of the CDR3 is 17 residues. Unmatched junction bases numbered 14, after V lost 3 bases and J lost 8 bases. CDR1 and CDR2 (germline): MNHEY, SMNVEV (reference sequence). The CDR3 region has the DNA TGTGCCAGCAGTTTTAGGCCTAGCGGGGCCCCCATGTATGAGCAGTTCTTC. Translated, it gives CASSFRPSGAPMYEQFF.

This clone was seen a single time. J is TRBJ2-1 and V is TRBV5-1, with 9 bases matching TRBD1. This CDR3 has 15 amino acids. Germline values: CDR1 SGHRS, CDR2 YFSETQ. V shed 3 bases and J 7 bases; nucleotides not matched to a gene: 8. The DNA for the CDR3 is TGCGCCAGCAGCTGGGGGACAGGGTTTACAAATGAGCAGTTCTTC. This encodes CASSWGTGFTNEQFF.

The chain is built from TRBV2 and TRBJ2-1, with no clear D. Trimming removed 0 bases at V and 14 bases at J, with 17 bases between. CDR1 SNHLY and CDR2 FYNNEI come from the germline V gene. This CDR3 contains 14 residues. The CDR3 loop reads CASSEAADGAMEFF. CDR3 nucleotides: TGTGCCAGCAGTGAAGCGGCCGACGGAGCTATGGAGTTCTTC.

The chain joins TRBV5-4 to TRBJ2-3; 12 positions match TRBD2. The V gene's germline CDR1 is SGHNT and CDR2 YYREEE (reference sequence). This CDR3 is 16 amino acids long. Trimming at V came to 3 bases and at J to 2 bases, leaving 4 bases not matched to a gene. This CDR3 is CASSSASGRATDTQYF. Here the CDR3 DNA reads TGTGCCAGCAGCTCTGCTAGCGGGAGGGCCACAGATACGCAGTATTTT.

This chain joins TRBV7-9 and TRBJ2-7, with a tentative D call TRBD2 (5 bases). Trimming shortened V by 6 bases and J by 3 bases, and 12 bases separated the two germline ends. This CDR3 is built from 13 residues. The germline gives CDR1 SEHNR, CDR2 FQNEAQ (reference sequence). CDR3 region: CASRKDLYYEQYF. DNA for the CDR3: TGTGCCAGCAGGAAGGACTTGTACTACGAGCAGTACTTC.

The chain links TRBV6-5 to TRBJ2-7; D gene ambiguous. The CDR3 length is 13 residues. Per the germline V gene, CDR1 is MNHEY and CDR2 is SVGAGI. Trimming cost V 7 bases and J 7 bases, with 17 bases left between them. The CDR3: CASTEVLLGEQYF. DNA of the CDR3: TGTGCCAGCACCGAAGTTTTGCTCGGGGAGCAGTACTTC.

This clone was counted a single time. This sequence joins TRBV7-6 and TRBJ2-3; TRBD2 aligns across 11 bases. Looked up from germline, CDR1 is SGHVS and CDR2 is FNYEAQ. This CDR3 contains 16 residues. V lost 1 base to trimming and J lost 3 bases; unmatched junction nucleotides: 3. CDR3 DNA: TGTGCCAGCAGCTTAGTACTAGCGGGGGCTACAGATACGCAGTATTTT. This sequence encodes CASSLVLAGATDTQYF. Drawing the rest from reference TRBV7-6 and TRBJ2-3, the complete variable domain is GAGVSQSPRYKVTKRGQDVALRCDPISGHVSLYWYRQALGQGPEFLTYFNYEAQQDKSGLPNDRFSAERPEGSISTLTIQRTEQRDSAMYRCASSLVLAGATDTQYFGPGTRLTVL.

J is TRBJ2-7 and V is TRBV27, with D possibly being TRBD1 (5 bases). Trimming pared 4 bases from V and 0 bases from J, leaving 7 bases between. Germline-derived CDR1 and CDR2 are MNHEY and SMNVEV (reference sequence). The CDR3 totals 13 residues. The CDR3, as DNA: TGTGCCAGCAGTTCGGACAACTCCTACGAGCAGTACTTC. Amino acids: CASSSDNSYEQYF.

The chain carries TRBV7-9 and TRBJ2-7; D might be TRBD1 (6 bases). The CDR3 covers 13 residues. V lost 1 base and J 5 bases, leaving 9 bases between the germline ends. Germline-derived CDR1 and CDR2 are SEHNR and FQNEAQ (reference sequence). This CDR3 is CASSLGQVDEQYF. The CDR3 DNA reads as TGTGCCAGCAGCTTAGGACAGGTGGACGAGCAGTACTTC.

For this clone: This sample includes further DNA sequences coding for the same CDR3. The chain combines TRBV15 with TRBJ1-3; D unclear. V shed 0 bases and J shed 3 bases, with 9 bases lying between them. The CDR3 is 15 amino acids. Germline V gene lookup returns CDR1 LNHNV and CDR2 YYDKDF (reference sequence). In DNA, the CDR3 is TGTGCCACCAGCAGAGATCGAGGGAATGGAAACACCATATATTTT. Translated, it gives CATSRDRGNGNTIYF.

For the CDR3, the DNA is TGTGCCAGCAGCAAAGGGGACAGGGCCCAGAGGAATGAGCAGTTCTTC. Amino acid sequence: CASSKGDRAQRNEQFF. The rearrangement joins TRBV21-1 to TRBJ2-1; the D call TRBD1 from the table was never checked on the DNA. TRBV21-1 is recorded as a pseudogene. The CDR3 extends over 16 amino acids.

The V call is TRBV5-1, the J call TRBJ2-7, with D uncertain. CDR3 length: 11 residues. CDR1 and CDR2 (germline): SGHRS, YFSETQ. V shed 4 bases and J shed 1 base, with 3 bases lying between them. The CDR3 DNA reads as TGCGCCAGCAGCCCATCCTACGAGCAGTACTTC. Amino acids: CASSPSYEQYF.

The chain links TRBV2 to TRBJ2-7, with 7 bases lining up with TRBD1. The CDR3 has 11 amino acids. Germline assignment: CDR1 SNHLY and CDR2 FYNNEI. After removal of 5 bases from V and 9 bases from J, the junction contained 4 bases not matched to a gene. CDR3 sequence: CASSRQGVQYF. The CDR3 DNA follows: TGTGCCAGCAGTCGACAGGGTGTGCAGTACTTC.

This chain links TRBV5-5 with TRBJ2-6, with D tentatively TRBD1 (5 bases). Trimming stripped 2 bases from V and 2 bases from J, with 8 bases between. This CDR3 comprises 15 residues. The germline CDR1 and CDR2 sequences are SGHKS and YYEKEE (reference sequence). CDR3 sequence reads: CASSFRAPGANVLTF. The CDR3 region has the DNA TGTGCCAGCAGCTTCAGGGCGCCTGGGGCCAACGTCCTGACTTTC. Complete variable domain (other parts from reference TRBV5-5 and TRBJ2-6): DAGVTQSPTHLIKTRGQQVTLRCSPISGHKSVSWYQQVLGQGPQFIFQYYEKEERGRGNFPDRFSARQFPNYSSELNVNALLLGDSALYLCASSFRAPGANVLTFGAGSRLTVL.